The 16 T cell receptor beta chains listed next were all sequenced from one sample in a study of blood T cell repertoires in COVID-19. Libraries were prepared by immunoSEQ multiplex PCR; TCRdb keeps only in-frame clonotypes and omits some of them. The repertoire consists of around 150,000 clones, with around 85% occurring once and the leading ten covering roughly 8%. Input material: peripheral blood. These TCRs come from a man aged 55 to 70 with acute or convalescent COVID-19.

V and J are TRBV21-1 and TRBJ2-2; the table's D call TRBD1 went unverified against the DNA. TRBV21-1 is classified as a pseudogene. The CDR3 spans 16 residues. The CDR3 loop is CASSRWTEIASGELFF. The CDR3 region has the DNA TGTGCCAGCAGCAGGTGGACAGAAATAGCATCCGGGGAGCTGTTTTTT.

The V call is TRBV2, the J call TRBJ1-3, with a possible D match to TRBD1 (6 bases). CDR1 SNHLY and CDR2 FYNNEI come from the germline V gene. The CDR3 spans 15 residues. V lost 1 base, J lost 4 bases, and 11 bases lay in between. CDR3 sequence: CASSEETGWGNTIYF. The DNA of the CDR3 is TGTGCCAGCAGTGAAGAAACAGGGTGGGGAAACACCATATATTTT.

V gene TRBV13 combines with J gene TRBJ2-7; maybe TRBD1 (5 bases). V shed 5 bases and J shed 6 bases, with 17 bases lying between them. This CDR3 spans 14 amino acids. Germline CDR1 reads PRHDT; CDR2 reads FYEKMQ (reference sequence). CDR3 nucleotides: TGTGCCAGCAGCACCCTGCAGGGAAAGCCCGAGCAGTACTTC. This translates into CASSTLQGKPEQYF.

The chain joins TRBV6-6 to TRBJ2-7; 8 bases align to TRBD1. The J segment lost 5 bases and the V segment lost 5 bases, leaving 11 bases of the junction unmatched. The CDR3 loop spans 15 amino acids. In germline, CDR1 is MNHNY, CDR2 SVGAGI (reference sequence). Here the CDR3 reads CASSKPGTGVHEQYF. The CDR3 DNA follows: TGTGCCAGCAGTAAGCCCGGGACAGGCGTCCACGAGCAGTACTTC.

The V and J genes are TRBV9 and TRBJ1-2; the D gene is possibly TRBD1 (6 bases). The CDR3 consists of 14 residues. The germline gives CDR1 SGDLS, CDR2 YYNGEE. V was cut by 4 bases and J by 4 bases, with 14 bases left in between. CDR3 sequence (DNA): TGTGCCAGCAGCTCCACGACAGGTTCCTATGGCTACACCTTC. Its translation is CASSSTTGSYGYTF.

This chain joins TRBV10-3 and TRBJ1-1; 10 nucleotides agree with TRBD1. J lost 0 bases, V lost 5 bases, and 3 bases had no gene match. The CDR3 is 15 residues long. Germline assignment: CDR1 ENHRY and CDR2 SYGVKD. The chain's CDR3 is CAISPTGGMNTEAFF. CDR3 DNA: TGTGCCATCAGTCCGACAGGGGGCATGAACACTGAAGCTTTCTTT.

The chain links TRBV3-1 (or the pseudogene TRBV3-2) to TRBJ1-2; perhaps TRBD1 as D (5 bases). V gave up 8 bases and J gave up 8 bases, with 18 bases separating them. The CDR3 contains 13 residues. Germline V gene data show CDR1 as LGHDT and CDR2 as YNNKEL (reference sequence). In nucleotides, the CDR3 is TGTGCCAGCGGGTTTAGGAGGGGAGGCGGCTACACCTTC. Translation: CASGFRRGGGYTF.

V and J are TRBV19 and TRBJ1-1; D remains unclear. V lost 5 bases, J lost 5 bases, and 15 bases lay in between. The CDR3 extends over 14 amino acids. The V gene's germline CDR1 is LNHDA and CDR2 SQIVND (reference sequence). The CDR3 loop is CASSHGGSRTEAFF. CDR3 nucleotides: TGTGCCAGTAGTCATGGCGGGAGCCGGACTGAAGCTTTCTTT. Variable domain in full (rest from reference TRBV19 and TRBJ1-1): DGGITQSPKYLFRKEGQNVTLSCEQNLNHDAMYWYRQDPGQGLRLIYYSQIVNDFQKGDIAEGYSVSREKKESFPLTVTSAQKNPTAFYLCASSHGGSRTEAFFGQGTRLTVV.

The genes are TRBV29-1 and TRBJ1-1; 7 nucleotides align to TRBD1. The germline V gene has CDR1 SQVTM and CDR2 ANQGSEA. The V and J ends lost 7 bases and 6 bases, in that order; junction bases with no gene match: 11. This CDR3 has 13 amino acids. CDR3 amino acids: CSAIPGQFSEAFF. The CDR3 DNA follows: TGCAGCGCTATCCCGGGACAGTTCTCTGAAGCTTTCTTT. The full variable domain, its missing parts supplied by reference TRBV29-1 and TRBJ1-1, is SAVISQKPSRDICQRGTSLTIQCQVDSQVTMMFWYRQQPGQSLTLIATANQGSEATYESGFVIDKFPISRPNLTFSTLTVSNMSPEDSSIYLCSAIPGQFSEAFFGQGTRLTVV.

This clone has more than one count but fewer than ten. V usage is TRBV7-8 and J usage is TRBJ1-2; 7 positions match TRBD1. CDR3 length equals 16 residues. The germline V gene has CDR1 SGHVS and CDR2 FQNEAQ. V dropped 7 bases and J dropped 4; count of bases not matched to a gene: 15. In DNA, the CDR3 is TGTGCCAGCACCCCAAGGGGGCCAGGGACTCTCTATGGCTACACCTTC. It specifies CASTPRGPGTLYGYTF.

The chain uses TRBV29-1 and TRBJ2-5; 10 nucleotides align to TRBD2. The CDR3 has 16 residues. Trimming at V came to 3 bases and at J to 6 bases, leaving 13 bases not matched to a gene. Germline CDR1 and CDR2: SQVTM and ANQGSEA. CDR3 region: CSVDRRAGGPGQTQYF. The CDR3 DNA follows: TGCAGCGTTGACCGGCGAGCGGGAGGGCCGGGGCAGACCCAGTACTTC.

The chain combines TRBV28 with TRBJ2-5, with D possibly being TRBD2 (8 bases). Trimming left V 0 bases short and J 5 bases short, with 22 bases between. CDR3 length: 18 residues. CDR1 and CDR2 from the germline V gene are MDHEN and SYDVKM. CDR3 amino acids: CASSLWAGRGRQGETQYF. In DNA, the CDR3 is TGTGCCAGCAGTTTATGGGCCGGGAGGGGGCGTCAAGGGGAGACCCAGTACTTC.

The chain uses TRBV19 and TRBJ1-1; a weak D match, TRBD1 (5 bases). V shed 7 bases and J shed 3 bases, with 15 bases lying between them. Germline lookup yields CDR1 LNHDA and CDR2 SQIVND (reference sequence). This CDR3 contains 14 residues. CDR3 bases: TGTGCCAGTACCTCTCTCGGGGGTGACACTGAAGCTTTCTTT. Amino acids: CASTSLGGDTEAFF.

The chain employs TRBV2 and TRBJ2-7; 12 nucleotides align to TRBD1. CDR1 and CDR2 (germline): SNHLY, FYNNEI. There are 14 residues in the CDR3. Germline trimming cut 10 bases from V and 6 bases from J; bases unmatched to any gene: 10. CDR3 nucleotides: TGTGCCACCGGGGGACAGGGGGCCCTCCGCGAGCAGTACTTC. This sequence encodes CATGGQGALREQYF.

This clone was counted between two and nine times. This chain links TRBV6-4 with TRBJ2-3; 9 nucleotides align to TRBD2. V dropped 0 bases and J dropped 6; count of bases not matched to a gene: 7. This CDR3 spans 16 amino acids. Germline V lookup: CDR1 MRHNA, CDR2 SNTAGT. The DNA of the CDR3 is TGTGCCAGCAGTGACTCGAGTAGCGGGAGTTTCGATACGCAGTATTTT. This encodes CASSDSSSGSFDTQYF.

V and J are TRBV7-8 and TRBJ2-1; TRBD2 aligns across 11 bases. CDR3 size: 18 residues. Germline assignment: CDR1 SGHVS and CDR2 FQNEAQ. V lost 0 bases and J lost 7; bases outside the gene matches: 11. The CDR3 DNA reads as TGTGCCAGCAGCTTAGCGAGAGCTAGCGGGAGGCTCGGGAATGAGCAGTTCTTC. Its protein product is CASSLARASGRLGNEQFF.